One sample yielded the 9 T cell receptor beta chains listed below, sequenced in a study of blood T cell repertoires in COVID-19. Sequencing used immunoSEQ multiplex PCR; TCRdb keeps in-frame clones, though not all of them. The table shows 400,000 or so clones, with 87% occurring only once. What was sequenced was PBMCs or T cells enriched from blood (not recorded which). The receptor set was obtained from a man aged 40-49 years in a cohort exposed to, infected with or recovered from COVID-19 (not recorded which).

The CDR3 nucleotides read TGTGCCAGCAGCTTAGTTGGTAACAGGGTAAGGGGCTATGGCTACACCTTC. As protein: CASSLVGNRVRGYGYTF. The chain employs TRBV7-2 and TRBJ1-2, with D perhaps matching TRBD1 (6 bases). V was clipped by 1 base and J by 4 bases, with 19 bases between them. The CDR3 is 17 amino acids. Per germline, CDR1 SGHTA and CDR2 FQGNSA.

The rearrangement links TRBV3-1 (or the pseudogene TRBV3-2) to TRBJ2-1; 9 bases map to TRBD2. V shed 4 bases and J 7 bases; nucleotides not matched to a gene: 8. Germline V gene lookup returns CDR1 LGHDT and CDR2 YNNKEL (reference sequence). The CDR3 covers 15 residues. CDR3 protein: CASSLVAGAWNEQFF. CDR3 bases: TGTGCCAGCAGCCTCGTAGCGGGAGCGTGGAATGAGCAGTTCTTC.

The rearrangement joins TRBV27 to TRBJ1-2; weak D call: TRBD1 (6 bases). Germline lookup yields CDR1 MNHEY and CDR2 SMNVEV (reference sequence). V gave up 10 bases and J gave up 6 bases, with 24 bases separating them. The CDR3 sequence is 15 residues long. CDR3 coding DNA: TGTGCCACCACGACGTTTCTTGGGGGCGCGAATGGCTACACCTTC. As protein: CATTTFLGGANGYTF.

The chain carries TRBV4-1 and TRBJ2-3, with 7 bases fitting TRBD2. CDR3 length equals 16 residues. The J segment lost 1 base and the V segment lost 0 bases, leaving 4 bases of the junction unmatched. Germline V gives CDR1 MGHRA, CDR2 YSYEKL. The CDR3 sequence: CASSQDAGGGTDTQYF. The CDR3 DNA is TGCGCCAGCAGCCAAGATGCTGGGGGGGGCACAGATACGCAGTATTTT.

This clone was recorded once. The chain employs TRBV4-1 and TRBJ2-1; 7 bases agree with TRBD1. The CDR3 sequence is 15 residues long. Trimming took 1 base from V and 4 from J; bases not matched to a gene: 4. CDR1 and CDR2 from the germline V gene are MGHRA and YSYEKL. CDR3 nucleotide sequence: TGCGCCAGCAGCCAAGGGGGACAGCCATACAATGAGCAGTTCTTC. Protein: CASSQGGQPYNEQFF.

This chain uses TRBV5-8 with TRBJ1-5; 9 nucleotides agree with TRBD1. The CDR3 is made up of 15 amino acids. The junction had 6 bases not matched to a gene; V was cut back by 2 bases and J by 6 bases. CDR1 is SGHTS, CDR2 YDEGEE, per germline. The CDR3 loop is CASSLGDRDGQPQHF. The CDR3, as DNA: TGTGCCAGCAGCTTAGGGGACAGGGACGGTCAGCCCCAGCATTTT.

V usage is TRBV27 and J usage is TRBJ1-1; D possibly corresponds to TRBD1 (6 bases). V was shortened by 2 bases and J by 1 base, with 11 bases between the two germline ends. The CDR3 is 15 amino acids. The germline gives CDR1 MNHEY, CDR2 SMNVEV (reference sequence). The CDR3 here is CASSLMGRGNTEAFF. CDR3 DNA sequence: TGTGCCAGCAGTTTAATGGGCAGGGGGAACACTGAAGCTTTCTTT.

The V gene is TRBV7-6, the J gene TRBJ2-1; a weak D match, TRBD2 (5 bases). The germline CDR1 and CDR2 sequences are SGHVS and FNYEAQ. V lost 4 bases to trimming and J lost 7 bases, with 8 bases between them. The CDR3 is made up of 12 amino acids. As DNA, the CDR3 is TGTGCCAGCAGCTCCCGCGGGAATGAGCAGTTCTTC. Its protein product is CASSSRGNEQFF.

The chain links TRBV4-2 to TRBJ1-4, with 7 bases that match TRBD1. Germline trimming cut 2 bases from V and 5 bases from J; bases unmatched to any gene: 5. The germline V gene encodes CDR1 LGHNA and CDR2 YNFKEQ. There are 15 residues in the CDR3. Here the CDR3 DNA reads TGTGCCAGCAGCCAAATTACAGGGGAGAATGAAAAACTGTTTTTT. It specifies CASSQITGENEKLFF.